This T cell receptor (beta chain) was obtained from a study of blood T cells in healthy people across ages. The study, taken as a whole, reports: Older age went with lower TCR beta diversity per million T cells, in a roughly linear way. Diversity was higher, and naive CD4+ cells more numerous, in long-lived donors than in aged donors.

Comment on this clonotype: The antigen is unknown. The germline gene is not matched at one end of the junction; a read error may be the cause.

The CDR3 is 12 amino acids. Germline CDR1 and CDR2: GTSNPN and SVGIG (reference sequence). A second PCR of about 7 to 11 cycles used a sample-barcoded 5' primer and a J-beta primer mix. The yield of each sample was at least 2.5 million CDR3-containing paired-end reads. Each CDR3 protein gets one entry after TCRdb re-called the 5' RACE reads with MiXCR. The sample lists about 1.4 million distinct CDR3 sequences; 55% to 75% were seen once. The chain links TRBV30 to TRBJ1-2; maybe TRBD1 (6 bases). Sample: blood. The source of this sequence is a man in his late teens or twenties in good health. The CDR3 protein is CAGSSTGYGYTF. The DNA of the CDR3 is TGTGCCGGGAGTTCGACAGGCTATGGCTACACCTTC.